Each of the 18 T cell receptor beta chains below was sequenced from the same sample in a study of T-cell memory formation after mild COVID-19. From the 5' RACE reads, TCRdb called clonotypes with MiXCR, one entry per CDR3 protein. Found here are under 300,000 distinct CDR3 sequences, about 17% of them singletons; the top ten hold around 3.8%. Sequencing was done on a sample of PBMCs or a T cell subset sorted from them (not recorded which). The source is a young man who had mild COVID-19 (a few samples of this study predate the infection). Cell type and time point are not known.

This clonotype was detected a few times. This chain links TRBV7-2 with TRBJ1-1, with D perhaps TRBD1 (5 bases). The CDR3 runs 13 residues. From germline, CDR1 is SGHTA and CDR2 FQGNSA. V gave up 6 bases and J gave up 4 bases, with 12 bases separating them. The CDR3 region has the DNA TGTGCCAGCAGTGGGGGTTGGGGCACTGAAGCTTTCTTT. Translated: CASSGGWGTEAFF.

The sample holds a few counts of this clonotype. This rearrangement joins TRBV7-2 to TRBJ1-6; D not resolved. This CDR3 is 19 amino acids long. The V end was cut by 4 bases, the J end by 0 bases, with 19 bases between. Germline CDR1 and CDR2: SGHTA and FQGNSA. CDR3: CASSYTTRPPNSYNSPLHF. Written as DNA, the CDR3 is TGTGCCAGCAGCTACACCACAAGGCCACCAAACTCCTATAATTCACCCCTCCACTTT.

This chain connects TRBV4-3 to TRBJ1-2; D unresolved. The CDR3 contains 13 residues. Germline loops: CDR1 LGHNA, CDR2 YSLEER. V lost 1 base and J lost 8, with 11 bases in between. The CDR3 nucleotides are TGCGCCAGCAGCCAAGGGTCTGGGGTCGGCTACACCTTC. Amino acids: CASSQGSGVGYTF.

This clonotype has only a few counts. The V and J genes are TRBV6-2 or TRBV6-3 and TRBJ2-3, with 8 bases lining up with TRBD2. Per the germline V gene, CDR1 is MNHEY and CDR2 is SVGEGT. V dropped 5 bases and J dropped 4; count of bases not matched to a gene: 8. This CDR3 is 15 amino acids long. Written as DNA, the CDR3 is TGTGCCAGCAGTGACCTTGAGCGGGGGTCAGATACGCAGTATTTT. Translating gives CASSDLERGSDTQYF.

The CDR3 nucleotides are TGTGCCAGCAGGGGACAGCACGCCGAAGCTTTCTTT. Translating gives CASRGQHAEAFF. This sequence joins TRBV6-2 or TRBV6-3 and TRBJ1-1; 7 bases fit TRBD1. The CDR3 has 12 amino acids. After removal of 6 bases from V and 8 bases from J, the junction contained 6 bases not matched to a gene. Germline V lookup: CDR1 MNHEY, CDR2 SVGEGT.

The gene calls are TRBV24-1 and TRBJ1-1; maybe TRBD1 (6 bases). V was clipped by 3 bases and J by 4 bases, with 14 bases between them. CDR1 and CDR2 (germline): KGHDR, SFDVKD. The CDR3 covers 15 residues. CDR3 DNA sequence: TGTGCCACCAGTGATCCCCGGGGGGGGCCCACTGAAGCTTTCTTT. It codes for CATSDPRGGPTEAFF.

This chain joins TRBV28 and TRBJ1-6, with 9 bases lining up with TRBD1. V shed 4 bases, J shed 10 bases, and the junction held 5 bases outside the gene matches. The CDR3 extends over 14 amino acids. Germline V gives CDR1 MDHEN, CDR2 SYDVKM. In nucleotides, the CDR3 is TGTGCCAGCAGTTCACAGGGGGCGGTCTCACCCCTCCACTTT. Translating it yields CASSSQGAVSPLHF.

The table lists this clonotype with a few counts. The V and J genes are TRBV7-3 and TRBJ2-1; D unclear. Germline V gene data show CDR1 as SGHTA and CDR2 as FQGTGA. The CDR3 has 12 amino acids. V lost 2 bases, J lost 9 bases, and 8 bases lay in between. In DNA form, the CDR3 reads TGTGCCAGCAGCTTATCTCTGGGTGAGCAGTTCTTC. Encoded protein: CASSLSLGEQFF.

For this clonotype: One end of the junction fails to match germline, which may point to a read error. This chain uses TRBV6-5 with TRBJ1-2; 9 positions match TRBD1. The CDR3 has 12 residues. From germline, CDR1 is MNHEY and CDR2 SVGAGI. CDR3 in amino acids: CASSPGQGITYF. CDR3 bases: TGTGCCAGCAGTCCCGGACAGGGGATAACCTACTTC.

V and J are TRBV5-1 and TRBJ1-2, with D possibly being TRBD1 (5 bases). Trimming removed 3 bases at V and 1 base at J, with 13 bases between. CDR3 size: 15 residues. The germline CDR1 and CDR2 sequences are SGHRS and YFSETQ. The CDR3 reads CASSSGPGLNYGYTF. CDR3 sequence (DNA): TGCGCCAGCAGCTCAGGACCAGGGCTTAACTATGGCTACACCTTC.

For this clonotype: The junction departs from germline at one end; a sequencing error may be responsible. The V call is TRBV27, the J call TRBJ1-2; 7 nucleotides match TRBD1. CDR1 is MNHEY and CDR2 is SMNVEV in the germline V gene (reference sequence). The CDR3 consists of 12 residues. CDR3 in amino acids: CASSSGGGELNF. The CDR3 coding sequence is TGTGCCAGCAGTTCAGGGGGTGGGGAACTTAACTTC.

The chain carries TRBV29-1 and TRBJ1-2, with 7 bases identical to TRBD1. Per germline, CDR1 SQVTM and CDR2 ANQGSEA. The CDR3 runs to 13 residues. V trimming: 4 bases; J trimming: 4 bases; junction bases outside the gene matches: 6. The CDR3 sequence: CSVVPTGIYGYTF. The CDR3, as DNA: TGCAGCGTTGTCCCGACAGGGATCTATGGCTACACCTTC.

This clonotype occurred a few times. The DNA for the CDR3 is TGCGCCAGCAGCCTCCACTACGAGCAGTACGTC. Its translation is CASSLHYEQYV. The J gene is TRBJ2-7, the V gene TRBV5-1, with D uncertain. V was cut by 4 bases and J by 3 bases, with 5 bases left in between. CDR3 size: 11 residues. Germline values: CDR1 SGHRS, CDR2 YFSETQ.

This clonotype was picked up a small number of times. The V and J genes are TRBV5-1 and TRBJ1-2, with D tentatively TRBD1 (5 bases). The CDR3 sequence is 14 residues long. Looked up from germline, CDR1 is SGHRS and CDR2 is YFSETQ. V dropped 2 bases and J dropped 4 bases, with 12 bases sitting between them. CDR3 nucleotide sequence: TGCGCCAGCAGCTTAGGGGAAGTGCTCTATGGCTACACCTTC. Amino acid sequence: CASSLGEVLYGYTF.

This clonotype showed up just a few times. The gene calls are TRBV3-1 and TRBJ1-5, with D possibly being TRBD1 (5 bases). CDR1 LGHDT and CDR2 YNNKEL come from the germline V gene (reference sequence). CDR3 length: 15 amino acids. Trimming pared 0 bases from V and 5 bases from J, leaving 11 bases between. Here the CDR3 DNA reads TGTGCCAGCAGCCAAGATGCAGGGCTGGATCAGCCCCAGCATTTT. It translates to CASSQDAGLDQPQHF.

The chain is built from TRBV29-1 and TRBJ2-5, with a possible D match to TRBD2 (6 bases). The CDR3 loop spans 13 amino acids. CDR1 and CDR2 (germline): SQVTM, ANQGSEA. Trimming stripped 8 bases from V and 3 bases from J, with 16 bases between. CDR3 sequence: CSLRRGGEETQYF. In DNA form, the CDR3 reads TGCAGCCTGAGGAGGGGAGGCGAAGAGACCCAGTACTTC. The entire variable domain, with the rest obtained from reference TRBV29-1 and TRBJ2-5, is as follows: SAVISQKPSRDICQRGTSLTIQCQVDSQVTMMFWYRQQPGQSLTLIATANQGSEATYESGFVIDKFPISRPNLTFSTLTVSNMSPEDSSIYLCSLRRGGEETQYFGPGTRLLVL.

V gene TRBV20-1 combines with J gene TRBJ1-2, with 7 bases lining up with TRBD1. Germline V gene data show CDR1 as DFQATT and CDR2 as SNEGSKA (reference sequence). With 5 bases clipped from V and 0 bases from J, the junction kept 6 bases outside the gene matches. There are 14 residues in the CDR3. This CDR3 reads CSAEGARANYGYTF. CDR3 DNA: TGCAGTGCTGAGGGGGCCCGGGCTAACTATGGCTACACCTTC.

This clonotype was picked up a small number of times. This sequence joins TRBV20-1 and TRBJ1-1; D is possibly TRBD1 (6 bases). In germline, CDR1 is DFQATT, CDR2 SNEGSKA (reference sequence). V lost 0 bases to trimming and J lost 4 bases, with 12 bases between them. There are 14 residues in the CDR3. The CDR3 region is CSARDRGAPTEAFF. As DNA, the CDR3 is TGCAGTGCTAGAGATAGGGGGGCGCCCACTGAAGCTTTCTTT.